This T cell receptor (beta chain) was profiled in a study of early T cells in non-severe SARS-CoV-2 infection. Study details: Sequencing of bulk RNA from unsorted whole blood was done, without chain pairing.

Unique molecular identifiers tagged individual cDNA molecules. TCRdb passed the 5' RACE reads through MiXCR, listing each CDR3 protein once. The table has tens of thousands of distinct CDR3 sequences, about 6% seen once. This clonotype was detected ten times or more. Its antigen is still unknown. Findings and limits, study-wide: Using VDJdb, the matching emphasized anti-spike CD8 responses while missing private and CD4 specificities.

V lost 2 bases, J lost 4 bases, and 10 bases stayed unmatched. Germline V lookup: CDR1 MNHNY, CDR2 SVGAGI (reference sequence). The CDR3 length is 18 residues. The sample taken for sequencing was whole blood. The TCR comes from an adult who was a healthcare worker with PCR-confirmed SARS-CoV-2 infection or an uninfected control (not recorded which). The rearrangement links TRBV6-6 to TRBJ1-4, with 10 bases identical to TRBD1. The CDR3 region has the DNA TGTGCCAGCAGTTACACCGGGACAGGGGTTTCGGGTAATGAAAAACTGTTTTTT. Amino acid sequence: CASSYTGTGVSGNEKLFF.